This T cell receptor beta chain was documented in a study of blood T cells in healthy people across ages. Next came a second PCR, run for about 6 to 12 cycles, which used a sample-barcoded 5' primer along with a J-beta primer mix. Tags on each cDNA molecule came from a template-switch adaptor with 12 random nucleotides. TCRdb reanalysed the 5' RACE reads using MiXCR and keeps one entry per CDR3 protein. The repertoire has 700,000 to 850,000 distinct CDR3 sequences, 36% of them found once; the top ten carry roughly 13%. Sequencing was performed on blood. The clonotype was recovered from a young man in good health.

CDR3 in DNA: TGCGCCAGCAGCCAAGATGGGATAGCGGTGAGCACAGATACGCAGTATTTT. This codes for CASSQDGIAVSTDTQYF. The chain links TRBV4-3 to TRBJ2-3; a possible D gene is TRBD2 (6 bases). The CDR3 has 17 amino acids. Deletions cut 0 bases from V and 0 bases from J, with 13 bases between. Per germline, CDR1 LGHNA and CDR2 YSLEER.